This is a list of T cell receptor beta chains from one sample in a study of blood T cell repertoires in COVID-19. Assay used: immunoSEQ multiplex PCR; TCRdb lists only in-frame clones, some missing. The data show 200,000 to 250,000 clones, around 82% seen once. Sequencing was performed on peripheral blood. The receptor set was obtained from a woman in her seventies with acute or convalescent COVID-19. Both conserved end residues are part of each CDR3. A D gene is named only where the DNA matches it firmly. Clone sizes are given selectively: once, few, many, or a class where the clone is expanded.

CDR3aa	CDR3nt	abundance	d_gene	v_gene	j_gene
CASRGTNEKLFF	TGTGCCAGCAGGGGCACTAATGAAAAACTGTTTTTT	.	.	TRBV6-5	TRBJ1-4
CASSEPGQNSPLHF	TGTGCCAGCAGTGAACCGGGACAAAATTCACCCCTCCACTTT	few	.	TRBV6-1	TRBJ1-6
CASSLVWGPDTQYF	TGCGCCAGCAGCCTAGTTTGGGGGCCAGATACGCAGTATTTT	.	.	TRBV23-1	TRBJ2-3
CASSRSGQEEKLFF	TGTGCCAGCTCACGATCAGGGCAAGAAGAAAAACTGTTTTTT	.	.	TRBV18	TRBJ1-4
CASSSGGTSSTDTQYF	TGTGCCAGCAGTTCCGGCGGGACTAGCTCAACAGATACGCAGTATTTT	.	TRBD2	TRBV5-8	TRBJ2-3
CASSPEDRGDGEYF	TGTGCCAGCAGCCCCGAGGACAGGGGAGATGGGGAGTACTTC	.	TRBD1	TRBV5-5	TRBJ2-7
CASSQDRRSSTNEKLFF	TGCGCCAGCAGCCAAGATCGCCGGAGCTCAACTAATGAAAAACTGTTTTTT	.	.	TRBV4-1	TRBJ1-4
CASSFSGDVLTF	TGTGCCAGCAGTTTCTCAGGGGACGTCCTGACTTTC	.	.	TRBV6-5	TRBJ2-6
CSASAGGPYNEQFF	TGCAGTGCTAGTGCGGGGGGCCCCTACAATGAGCAGTTCTTC	.	TRBD2	TRBV20-1	TRBJ2-1
CASSYSPGQGYEQYF	TGTGCCAGCAGCTACAGTCCGGGACAGGGCTACGAGCAGTACTTC	.	TRBD1	TRBV13	TRBJ2-7
CASSFDSPDTQYF	TGTGCCAGCAGCTTCGACTCCCCGGATACGCAGTATTTT	.	.	TRBV7-2	TRBJ2-3
CSVGATDTQYF	TGCAGCGTTGGAGCAACAGATACGCAGTATTTT	.	.	TRBV29-1	TRBJ2-3
CASSSPDQPQHF	TGTGCCAGCAGTTCCCCCGATCAGCCCCAGCATTTT	few	.	TRBV2	TRBJ1-5
CASRGGGTGHGYTF	TGTGCCAGCAGGGGAGGCGGCACGGGCCATGGCTACACCTTC	once	.	TRBV6-5	TRBJ1-2
CASSSKGQMNTEAFF	TGCGCCAGCAGCTCGAAGGGGCAGATGAACACTGAAGCTTTCTTT	.	.	TRBV5-1	TRBJ1-1
CASSEWTGGNEQFF	TGCGCCAGCAGTGAGTGGACAGGGGGAAATGAGCAGTTCTTC	.	TRBD1	TRBV10-1	TRBJ2-1
CASTLGQPYGYTF	TGTGCCAGCACGCTCGGACAGCCCTATGGCTACACCTTC	.	.	TRBV6-5	TRBJ1-2
CASMLQGKNEQFF	TGTGCCAGCATGTTACAGGGAAAGAATGAGCAGTTCTTC	.	.	TRBV6-5	TRBJ2-1
CASSIEGGSSYNEQFF	TGTGCCAGTAGTATAGAAGGGGGTAGCTCCTACAATGAGCAGTTCTTC	.	.	TRBV19	TRBJ2-1
CASSSNLAGGVETQYF	TGCGCCAGCAGCTCGAACCTAGCGGGGGGGGTAGAGACCCAGTACTTC	.	TRBD2	TRBV5-1	TRBJ2-5
CASSPQQGQFRGYTF	TGTGCCAGCAGCCCTCAACAGGGGCAATTCAGGGGCTACACCTTC	.	TRBD1	TRBV3-1/TRBV3-2	TRBJ1-2
CASWSSGGTYEQYF	TGTGCCAGCTGGTCTAGCGGGGGGACCTACGAGCAGTACTTC	.	TRBD2	TRBV6-5	TRBJ2-7
CASSTRGPVLNTEAFF	TGTGCCAGCAGTACAAGGGGCCCAGTTCTGAACACTGAAGCTTTCTTT	.	.	TRBV6-2/TRBV6-3	TRBJ1-1
CASTRETGGSGANVLTF	TGTGCCAGCACCCGCGAGACAGGGGGTTCTGGGGCCAACGTCCTGACTTTC	.	TRBD1	TRBV2	TRBJ2-6